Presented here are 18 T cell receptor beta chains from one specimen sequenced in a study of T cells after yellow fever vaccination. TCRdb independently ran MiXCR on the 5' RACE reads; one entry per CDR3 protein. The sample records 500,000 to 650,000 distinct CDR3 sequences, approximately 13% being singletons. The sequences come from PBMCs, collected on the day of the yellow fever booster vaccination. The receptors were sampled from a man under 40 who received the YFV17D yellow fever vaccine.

As DNA, the CDR3 is TGCGCCAGCTCGACTCAACCCCACCCCCAGGACAGTCCTCCTAGCACAGATACGCAGTATTTT. This gives the protein CASSTQPHPQDSPPSTDTQYF. The genes are TRBV23-1 and TRBJ2-3; TRBD1 might be the D (6 bases). TRBV23-1 qualifies as an ORF whose function is uncertain. The germline V and J ends were trimmed by 8 bases and 0 bases, with 33 bases remaining between them. The CDR3 has 21 residues.

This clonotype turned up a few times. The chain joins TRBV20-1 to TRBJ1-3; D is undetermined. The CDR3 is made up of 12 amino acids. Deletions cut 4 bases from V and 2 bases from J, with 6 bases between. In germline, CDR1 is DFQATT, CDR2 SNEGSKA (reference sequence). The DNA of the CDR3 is TGCAGTGCTAACACGCCTGGAAACACCATATATTTT. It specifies CSANTPGNTIYF.

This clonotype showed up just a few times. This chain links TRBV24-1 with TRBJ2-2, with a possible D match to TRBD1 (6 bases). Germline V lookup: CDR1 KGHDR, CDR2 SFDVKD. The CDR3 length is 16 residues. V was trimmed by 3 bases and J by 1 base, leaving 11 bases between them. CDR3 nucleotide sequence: TGTGCCACCAGTGATCCAACGGGACAGAACACCGGGGAGCTGTTTTTT. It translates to CATSDPTGQNTGELFF.

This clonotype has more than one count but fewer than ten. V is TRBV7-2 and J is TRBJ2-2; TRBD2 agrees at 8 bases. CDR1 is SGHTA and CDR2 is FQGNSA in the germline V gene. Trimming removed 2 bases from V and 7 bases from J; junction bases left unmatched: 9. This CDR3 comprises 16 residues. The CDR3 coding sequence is TGTGCCAGCAGCTTATTGGGACTAGATCCTCTCGGGGAGCTGTTTTTT. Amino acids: CASSLLGLDPLGELFF. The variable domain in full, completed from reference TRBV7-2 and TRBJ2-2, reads GAGVSQSPSNKVTEKGKDVELRCDPISGHTALYWYRQSLGQGLEFLIYFQGNSAPDKSGLPSDRFSAERTGGSVSTLTIQRTQQEDSAVYLCASSLLGLDPLGELFFGEGSRLTVL.

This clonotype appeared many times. The CDR3 protein is CSVSRDGASNEQFF. CDR3 bases: TGCAGCGTTTCGCGGGACGGCGCCAGCAATGAGCAGTTCTTC. This chain connects TRBV29-1 to TRBJ2-1, with D possibly matching TRBD2 (6 bases). Trimming took 5 bases from V and 6 from J, leaving 17 bases between them. This CDR3 spans 14 amino acids. Germline V gene data show CDR1 as SQVTM and CDR2 as ANQGSEA.

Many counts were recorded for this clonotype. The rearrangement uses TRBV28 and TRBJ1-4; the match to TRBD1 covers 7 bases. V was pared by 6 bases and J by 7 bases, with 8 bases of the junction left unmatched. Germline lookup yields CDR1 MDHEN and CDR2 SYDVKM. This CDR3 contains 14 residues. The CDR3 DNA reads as TGTGCCAGCAGACAGACAGGGTGGGGTGAAAAACTGTTTTTT. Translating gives CASRQTGWGEKLFF.

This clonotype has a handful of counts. CDR3 bases: TGTGCCAGTAGTGCGACTTTTGCGAACACCGGGGAGCTGTTTTTT. As protein: CASSATFANTGELFF. The chain combines TRBV19 with TRBJ2-2, with D hard to call. This CDR3 region has 15 residues. Between the trimmed V and J ends, which lost 5 bases and 0 bases, there was a span of 10 bases. Germline V gene lookup returns CDR1 LNHDA and CDR2 SQIVND (reference sequence).

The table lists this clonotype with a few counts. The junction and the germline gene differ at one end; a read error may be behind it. CDR3 bases: TGTGCCAGCAGTTCCCACTCGACAGGGGGGTGTGATTTT. Translated: CASSSHSTGGCDF. This rearrangement joins TRBV6-2 or TRBV6-3 to TRBJ1-5; TRBD1 matches 9 bases. Per germline, CDR1 MNHEY and CDR2 SVGEGT. The CDR3 loop spans 13 amino acids.

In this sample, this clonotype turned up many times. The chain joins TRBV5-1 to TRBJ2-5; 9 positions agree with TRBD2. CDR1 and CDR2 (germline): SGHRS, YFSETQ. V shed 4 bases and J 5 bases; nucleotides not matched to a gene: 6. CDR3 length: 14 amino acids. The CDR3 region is CASSPGTSLETQYF. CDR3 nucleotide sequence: TGCGCCAGCAGCCCGGGGACTAGCTTGGAGACCCAGTACTTC.

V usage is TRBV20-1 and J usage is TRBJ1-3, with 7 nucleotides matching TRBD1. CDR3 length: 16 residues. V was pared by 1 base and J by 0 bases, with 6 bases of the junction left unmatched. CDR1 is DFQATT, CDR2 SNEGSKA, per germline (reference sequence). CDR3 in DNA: TGCAGTGCTAGAGCAGGGGGTAGCCTCTCTGGAAACACCATATATTTT. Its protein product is CSARAGGSLSGNTIYF.

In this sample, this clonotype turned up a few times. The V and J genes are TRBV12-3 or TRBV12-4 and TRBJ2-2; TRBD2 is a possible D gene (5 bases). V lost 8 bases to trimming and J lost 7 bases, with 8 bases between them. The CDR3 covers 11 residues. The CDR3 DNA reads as TGTGCCAGCGGTGCGGGCGGGGAGCTGTTTTTT. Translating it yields CASGAGGELFF.

For the CDR3, the DNA is TGTGCCAGCAGCTCACGAACAAGGTACAGGAAGCTTGGGAACGAGCAGTACTTC. This sequence encodes CASSSRTRYRKLGNEQYF. The V and J genes are TRBV7-8 and TRBJ2-7; tentative D call: TRBD1 (5 bases). V dropped 4 bases and J dropped 5 bases, with 27 bases sitting between them. Germline values: CDR1 SGHVS, CDR2 FQNEAQ. The CDR3 totals 18 residues.

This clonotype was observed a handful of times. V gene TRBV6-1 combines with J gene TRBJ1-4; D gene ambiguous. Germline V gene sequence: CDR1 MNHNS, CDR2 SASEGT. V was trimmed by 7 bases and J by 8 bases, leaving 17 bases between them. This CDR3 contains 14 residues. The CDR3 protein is CASTPGFGEEKLFF. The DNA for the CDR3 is TGTGCCAGCACCCCCGGTTTTGGAGAGGAAAAACTGTTTTTT.

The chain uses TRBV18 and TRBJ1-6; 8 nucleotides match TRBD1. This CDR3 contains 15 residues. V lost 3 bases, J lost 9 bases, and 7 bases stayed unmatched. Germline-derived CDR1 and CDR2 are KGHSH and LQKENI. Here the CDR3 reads CASSPLGQDGSPLHF. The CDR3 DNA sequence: TGTGCCAGCTCACCTCTGGGACAGGATGGTTCACCCCTCCACTTT.

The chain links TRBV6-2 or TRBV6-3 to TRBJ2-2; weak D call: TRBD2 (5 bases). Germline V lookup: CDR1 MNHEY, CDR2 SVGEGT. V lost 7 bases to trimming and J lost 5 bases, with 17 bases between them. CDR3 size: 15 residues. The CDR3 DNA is TGTGCCAGCATGTTGGTAGCGTCGAGGACCGGGGAGCTGTTTTTT. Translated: CASMLVASRTGELFF.

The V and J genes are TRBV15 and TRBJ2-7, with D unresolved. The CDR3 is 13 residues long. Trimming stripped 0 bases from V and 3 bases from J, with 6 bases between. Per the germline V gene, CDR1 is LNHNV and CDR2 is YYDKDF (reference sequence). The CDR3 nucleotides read TGTGCCACCAGCAGAGATACATACTACGAGCAGTACTTC. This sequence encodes CATSRDTYYEQYF.

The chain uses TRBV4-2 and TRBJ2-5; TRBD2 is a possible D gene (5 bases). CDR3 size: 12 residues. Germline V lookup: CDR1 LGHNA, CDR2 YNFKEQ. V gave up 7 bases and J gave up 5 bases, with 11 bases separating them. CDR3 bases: TGTGCCAGCATGTCAGCGGAGGAGACCCAGTACTTC. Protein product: CASMSAEETQYF.

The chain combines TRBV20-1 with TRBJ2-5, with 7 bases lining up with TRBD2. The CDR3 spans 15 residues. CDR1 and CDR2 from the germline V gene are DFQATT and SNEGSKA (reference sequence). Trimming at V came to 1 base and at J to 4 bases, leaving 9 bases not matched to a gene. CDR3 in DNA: TGCAGTGCTAGAGCCCCCGGGGGAGGGCGAGAGACCCAGTACTTC. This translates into CSARAPGGGRETQYF.